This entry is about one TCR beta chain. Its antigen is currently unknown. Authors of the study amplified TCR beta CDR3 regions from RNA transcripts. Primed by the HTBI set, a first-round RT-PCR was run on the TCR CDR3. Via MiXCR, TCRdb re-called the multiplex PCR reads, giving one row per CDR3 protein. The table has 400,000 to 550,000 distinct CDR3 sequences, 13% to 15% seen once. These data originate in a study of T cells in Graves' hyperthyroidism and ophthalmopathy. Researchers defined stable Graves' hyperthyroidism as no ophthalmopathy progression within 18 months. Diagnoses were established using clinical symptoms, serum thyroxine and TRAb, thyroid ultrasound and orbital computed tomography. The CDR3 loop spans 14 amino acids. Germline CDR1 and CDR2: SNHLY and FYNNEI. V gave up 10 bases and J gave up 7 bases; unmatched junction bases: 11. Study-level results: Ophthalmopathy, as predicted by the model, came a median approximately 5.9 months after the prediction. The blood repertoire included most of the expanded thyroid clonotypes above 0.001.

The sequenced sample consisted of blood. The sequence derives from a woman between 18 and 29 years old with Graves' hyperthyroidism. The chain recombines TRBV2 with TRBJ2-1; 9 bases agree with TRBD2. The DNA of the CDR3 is TGTGCCATTCACATTAGCGGGAGTAAGAATGAGCAGTTCTTC. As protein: CAIHISGSKNEQFF.